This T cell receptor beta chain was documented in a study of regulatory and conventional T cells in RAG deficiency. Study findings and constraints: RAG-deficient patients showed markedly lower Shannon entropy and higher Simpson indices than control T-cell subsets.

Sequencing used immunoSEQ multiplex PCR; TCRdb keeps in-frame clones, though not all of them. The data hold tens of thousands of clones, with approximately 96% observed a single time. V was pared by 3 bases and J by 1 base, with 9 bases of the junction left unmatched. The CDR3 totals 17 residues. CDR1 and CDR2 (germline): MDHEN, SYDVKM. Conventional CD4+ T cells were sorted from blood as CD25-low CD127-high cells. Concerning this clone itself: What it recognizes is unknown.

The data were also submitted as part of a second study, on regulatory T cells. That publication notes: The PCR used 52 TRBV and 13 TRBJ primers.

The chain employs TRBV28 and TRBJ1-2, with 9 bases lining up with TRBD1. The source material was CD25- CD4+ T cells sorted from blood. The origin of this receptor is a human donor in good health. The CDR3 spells CASSFPHLTGGNYGYTF. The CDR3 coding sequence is TGTGCCAGCAGTTTCCCGCATTTGACAGGGGGTAACTATGGCTACACCTTC.